A selection of T cell receptor beta chains follows, all from one sample in a study of cytomegalovirus exposure and HLA in healthy donors. Clones were read by immunoSEQ multiplex PCR, and TCRdb kept only the in-frame ones, dropping some. The profile shows 50,000 to 70,000 clones, approximately 95% of them singletons. The sample comprised PBMCs. All receptors derive from a woman under 30 in good health and CMV-seropositive. Each CDR3 is given with its conserved first and last residue. Fields, in order: clone size, J gene, D gene, V gene, CDR3 protein, CDR3 DNA. A D gene is named only where the DNA matches it firmly. Part of the rows lack a size; the others show once, few, many or a class for expanded clones.

>.|TRBJ2-1|TRBD2|TRBV5-1
CASSATSGNTYNEQFF
TGCGCCAGCAGCGCGACTAGCGGGAATACATACAATGAGCAGTTCTTC
>.|TRBJ1-2|TRBD1|TRBV5-1
CASSLVGTGVGYTF
TGCGCCAGCAGCTTGGTAGGGACAGGGGTTGGCTACACCTTC
>.|TRBJ2-5|TRBD2|TRBV10-3
CAISESGGQETQYF
TGTGCCATCAGTGAGAGCGGGGGCCAAGAGACCCAGTACTTC
>.|TRBJ2-1|.|TRBV9
CASSTGDKSSYNEQFF
TGTGCCAGCAGCACCGGGGACAAAAGCTCCTACAATGAGCAGTTCTTC
>.|TRBJ1-3|TRBD1|TRBV15
CATRAGTGDHSGNTIYF
TGTGCCACCAGAGCCGGGACAGGTGATCACTCTGGAAACACCATATATTTT
>.|TRBJ2-5|.|TRBV5-6
CASSFGVGQNQETQYF
TGTGCCAGCAGCTTCGGCGTCGGACAGAACCAAGAGACCCAGTACTTC
>once|TRBJ1-2|.|TRBV11-2
CASSVGLQPLYGYTF
TGTGCCAGCAGCGTAGGGTTACAGCCACTCTATGGCTACACCTTC
>.|TRBJ1-2|.|TRBV6-5
CASSYSGGVYGYTF
TGTGCCAGCAGTTACTCCGGGGGGGTCTATGGCTACACCTTC
>.|TRBJ2-7|TRBD2|TRBV5-6
CASSPWGGAYEQYF
TGTGCCAGCAGCCCATGGGGAGGGGCCTACGAGCAGTACTTC
>.|TRBJ2-2|.|TRBV7-3
CASSRQGGNTGELFF
TGTGCCAGCAGCCGTCAGGGCGGTAACACCGGGGAGCTGTTTTTT
>.|TRBJ2-2|.|TRBV7-9
CASSLAAVTGELFF
TGTGCCAGCAGCTTAGCGGCAGTCACCGGGGAGCTGTTTTTT
>.|TRBJ1-6|.|TRBV2
CASSDIQQILNSPLHF
TGTGCCAGCAGTGACATCCAACAGATCCTTAATTCACCCCTCCACTTT
>.|TRBJ2-3|TRBD2|TRBV6-1
CASSEVSGSADTQYF
TGTGCCAGCAGTGAAGTCAGCGGGAGCGCAGATACGCAGTATTTT
>.|TRBJ1-2|TRBD1|TRBV7-9
CASSLRQGDYGSYTF
TGTGCCAGCAGCTTAAGACAGGGGGATTATGGAAGCTACACCTTC
>.|TRBJ2-5|TRBD2|TRBV2
CASRWGLAGETQYF
TGTGCCAGCAGATGGGGACTAGCGGGAGAGACCCAGTACTTC
>.|TRBJ1-1|TRBD1|TRBV30
CAWRLGQGIVEAFF
TGTGCCTGGAGGCTAGGACAGGGGATAGTTGAAGCTTTCTTT
>.|TRBJ1-2|TRBD1|TRBV19
CASSTRTGAHPNYGYTF
TGTGCCAGTAGTACGAGGACAGGGGCGCATCCTAACTATGGCTACACCTTC
>.|TRBJ2-2|.|TRBV13
CASNAGTDANTGELFF
TGTGCCAGCAACGCGGGAACCGACGCGAACACCGGGGAGCTGTTTTTT
>.|TRBJ2-1|.|TRBV5-1
CASSLVRNNEQFF
TGCGCCAGCAGCTTGGTCAGGAACAATGAGCAGTTCTTC
>.|TRBJ1-2|TRBD1|TRBV13
CASSLGRGGTGGADGYTF
TGTGCCAGCAGCTTAGGCCGCGGGGGTACAGGGGGGGCGGATGGCTACACCTTC
>.|TRBJ1-2|.|TRBV5-4
CASSFWGGGLIANYGYTF
TGTGCCAGCAGCTTTTGGGGCGGGGGACTCATCGCTAACTATGGCTACACCTTC
>.|TRBJ1-5|.|TRBV7-8
CASSLALSGNQPQHF
TGTGCCAGCAGCTTAGCGCTGTCAGGCAATCAGCCCCAGCATTTT